The rows below give T cell receptor beta chains drawn from one sample of a study of T-cell reconstitution after alpha-beta-depleted transplantation in children. Via MiXCR, TCRdb re-called the PCR reads, giving one row per CDR3 protein. Among about 210,000 distinct CDR3 sequences, under 20% were seen once, and the ten largest hold around two fifths. The sample here was PBMCs, mostly from graft donor cells, taken 360 days after TCRalphabeta/CD19-depleted stem cell transplant. The receptors were sampled from a male patient aged 2-15 years who had a stem cell transplant for acute lymphoblastic leukemia, so the T cells may come from the graft donor. Both conserved end residues are part of each CDR3. A D gene is named only where the DNA matches it firmly. The size of a clone is reported for some rows only, either as once, few or many, or as a class for expanded clones.

NA TRBD2 TRBJ2-7 TRBV10-3 CASRGGGYEQYF TGTGCCTCGAGGGGCGGGGGCTACGAGCAGTACTTC
few NA TRBJ1-1 TRBV5-1 CASSLIQGYTEAFF TGCGCCAGCAGCTTGATTCAGGGATACACTGAAGCTTTCTTT
NA TRBD2 TRBJ2-1 TRBV5-1 CASSLYPSGDSYNEQFF TGCGCCAGCAGCTTATATCCTAGCGGGGACTCCTACAATGAGCAGTTCTTC
many TRBD2 TRBJ2-1 TRBV7-8 CASSLARSGGAYNEQFF TGTGCCAGCAGCTTAGCGCGCAGCGGGGGGGCCTACAATGAGCAGTTCTTC
few NA TRBJ2-1 TRBV7-8 CASSLERRLTYNEQFF TGTGCCAGCAGCTTAGAACGAAGACTAACCTACAATGAGCAGTTCTTC
NA TRBD1 TRBJ2-6 TRBV29-1 CSVVIRGQANVLTF TGCAGCGTTGTCATAAGGGGGCAGGCCAACGTCCTGACTTTC
NA NA TRBJ1-2 TRBV10-3 CAISERGQERGYGYTF TGTGCCATCAGTGAGCGTGGGCAGGAACGTGGCTATGGCTACACCTTC
many NA TRBJ2-2 TRBV5-5 CASSSSGGGELFF TGTGCCAGCAGCTCTTCCGGGGGCGGAGAGCTGTTTTTT
NA TRBD1 TRBJ1-1 TRBV29-1 CSVGDRGTEAFF TGCAGCGTTGGGGACAGGGGCACTGAAGCTTTCTTT
NA NA TRBJ2-1 TRBV19 CASSIGKQNEQFF TGTGCCAGTAGTATAGGGAAACAGAATGAGCAGTTCTTC
NA NA TRBJ2-7 TRBV12-3/TRBV12-4 CASRTGLGTKTSYYEQYF TGTGCCAGCAGGACGGGCCTGGGGACAAAGACCTCTTATTACGAGCAGTACTTC
few NA TRBJ1-5 TRBV12-3/TRBV12-4 CASSPTVGNQPQHF TGTGCCAGCAGTCCTACAGTCGGCAATCAGCCCCAGCATTTT
NA TRBD2 TRBJ2-3 TRBV20-1 CSAPRPVRTSVVPTSTDTQYF TGCAGTGCCCCCCGCCCAGTCAGGACTAGCGTGGTTCCTACTAGCACAGATACGCAGTATTTT
once NA TRBJ2-3 TRBV19 CASSIRPGSTGTQYF TGTGCCAGTAGTATACGCCCAGGGTCGACTGGTACGCAGTATTTT
few TRBD1 TRBJ2-3 TRBV28 CASINLDRAGTDTQYF TGTGCCAGCATCAACCTGGACAGGGCTGGCACAGATACGCAGTATTTT
many NA TRBJ1-2 TRBV7-9 CASSLKRGYTF TGTGCCAGCAGCTTAAAAAGGGGCTACACCTTC
few NA TRBJ1-4 TRBV27 CASTTQLGAGEKLFF TGTGCCAGCACAACACAGCTTGGGGCTGGAGAAAAACTGTTTTTT
few TRBD1 TRBJ1-5 TRBV12-3/TRBV12-4 CASSTGAGSPQHF TGTGCCAGCAGTACAGGGGCGGGATCCCCCCAGCATTTT
many NA TRBJ1-1 TRBV6-5 CASSRGAAAFF TGTGCCAGCAGTCGGGGGGCTGCAGCTTTCTTT
NA TRBD2 TRBJ2-3 TRBV20-1 CSAMNRGGLDTQYF TGCAGTGCTATGAATCGGGGGGGCCTAGATACGCAGTATTTT
few NA TRBJ1-2 TRBV6-5 CASRSTGLGYTF TGTGCCAGCAGATCCACAGGTCTCGGCTACACCTTC
few NA TRBJ2-7 TRBV7-2 CASSLEPRDYEQYF TGTGCCAGCAGCTTAGAGCCGAGGGACTACGAGCAGTACTTC
few TRBD1 TRBJ2-2 TRBV12-3/TRBV12-4 CASNPDRGLTGELFF TGTGCCAGCAACCCGGACAGGGGGCTGACCGGGGAGCTGTTTTTT
few TRBD2 TRBJ2-1 TRBV6-2/TRBV6-3 CASSYTLTSGGSYNEQFF TGTGCCAGCAGTTACACCTTAACTAGCGGGGGGTCCTACAATGAGCAGTTCTTC